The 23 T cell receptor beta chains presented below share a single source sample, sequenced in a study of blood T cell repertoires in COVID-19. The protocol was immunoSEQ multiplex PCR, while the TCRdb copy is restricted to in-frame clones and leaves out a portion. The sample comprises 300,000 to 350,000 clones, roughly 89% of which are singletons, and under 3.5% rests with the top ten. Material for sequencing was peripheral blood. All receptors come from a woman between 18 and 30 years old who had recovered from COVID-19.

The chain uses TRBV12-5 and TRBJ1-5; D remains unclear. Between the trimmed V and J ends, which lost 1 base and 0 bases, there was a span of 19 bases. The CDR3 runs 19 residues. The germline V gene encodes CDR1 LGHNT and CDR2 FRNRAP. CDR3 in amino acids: CASGLAKTLRPYSNQPQHF. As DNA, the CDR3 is TGTGCTAGTGGTTTGGCCAAGACACTCAGACCATATAGCAATCAGCCCCAGCATTTT.

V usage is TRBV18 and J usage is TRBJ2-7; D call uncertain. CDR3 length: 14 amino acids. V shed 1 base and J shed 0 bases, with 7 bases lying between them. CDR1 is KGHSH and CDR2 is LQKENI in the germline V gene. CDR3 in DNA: TGTGCCAGCTCACCACGATCGAGCTCCTACGAGCAGTACGTC. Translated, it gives CASSPRSSSYEQYV.

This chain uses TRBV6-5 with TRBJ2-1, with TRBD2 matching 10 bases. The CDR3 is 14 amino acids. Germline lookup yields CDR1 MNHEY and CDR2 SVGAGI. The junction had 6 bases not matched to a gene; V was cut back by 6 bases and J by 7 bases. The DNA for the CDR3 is TGTGCCAGCAGCGCTAGCGGGAGTTCTAATGAGCAGTTCTTC. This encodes CASSASGSSNEQFF.

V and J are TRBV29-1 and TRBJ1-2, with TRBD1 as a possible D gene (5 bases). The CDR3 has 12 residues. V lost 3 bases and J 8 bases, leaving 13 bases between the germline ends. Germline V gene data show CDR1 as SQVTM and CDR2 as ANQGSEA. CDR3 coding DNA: TGCAGCGTTGAGGGGGACTATTTCGGCTACACCTTC. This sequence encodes CSVEGDYFGYTF. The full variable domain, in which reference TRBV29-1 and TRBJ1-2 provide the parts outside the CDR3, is SAVISQKPSRDICQRGTSLTIQCQVDSQVTMMFWYRQQPGQSLTLIATANQGSEATYESGFVIDKFPISRPNLTFSTLTVSNMSPEDSSIYLCSVEGDYFGYTFGSGTRLTVV.

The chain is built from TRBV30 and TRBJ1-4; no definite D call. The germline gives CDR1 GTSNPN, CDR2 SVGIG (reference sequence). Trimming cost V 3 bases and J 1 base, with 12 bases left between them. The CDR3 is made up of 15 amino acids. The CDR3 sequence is CAWRVLGRTNEKLFF. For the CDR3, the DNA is TGTGCCTGGAGGGTGCTGGGGAGAACTAATGAAAAACTGTTTTTT.

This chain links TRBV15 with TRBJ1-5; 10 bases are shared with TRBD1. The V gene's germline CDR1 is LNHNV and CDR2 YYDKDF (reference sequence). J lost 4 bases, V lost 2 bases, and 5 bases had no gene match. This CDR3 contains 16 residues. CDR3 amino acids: CATSRTRTGGNQPQHF. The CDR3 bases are TGTGCCACCAGCAGAACGCGGACAGGGGGTAATCAGCCCCAGCATTTT.

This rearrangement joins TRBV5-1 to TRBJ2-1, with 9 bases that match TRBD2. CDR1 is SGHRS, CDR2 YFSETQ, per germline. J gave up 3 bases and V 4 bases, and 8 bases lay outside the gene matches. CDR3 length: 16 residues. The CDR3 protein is CASSEARLADYNEQFF. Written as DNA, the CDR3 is TGCGCCAGCAGCGAGGCCCGACTAGCGGACTACAATGAGCAGTTCTTC. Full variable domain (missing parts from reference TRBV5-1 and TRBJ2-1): KAGVTQTPRYLIKTRGQQVTLSCSPISGHRSVSWYQQTPGQGLQFLFEYFSETQRNKGNFPGRFSGRQFSNSRSEMNVSTLELGDSALYLCASSEARLADYNEQFFGPGTRLTVL.

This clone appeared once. The chain's CDR3 is CASSLPTGAKQFF. The CDR3 DNA follows: TGTGCCAGCAGTTTACCCACAGGGGCCAAGCAGTTCTTC. V and J are TRBV27 and TRBJ2-1, with 7 bases that match TRBD1. The CDR3 has 13 residues. Germline assignment: CDR1 MNHEY and CDR2 SMNVEV (reference sequence). The trim removed 2 bases at V and 11 bases at J, leaving 6 bases unmatched.

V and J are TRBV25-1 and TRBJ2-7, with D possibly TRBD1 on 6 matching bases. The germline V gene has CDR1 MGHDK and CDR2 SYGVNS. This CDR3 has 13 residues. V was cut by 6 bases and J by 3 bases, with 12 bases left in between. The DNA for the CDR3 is TGTGCCAGCAGCCCGACGGACAGCTACGAGCAGTACGTC. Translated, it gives CASSPTDSYEQYV.

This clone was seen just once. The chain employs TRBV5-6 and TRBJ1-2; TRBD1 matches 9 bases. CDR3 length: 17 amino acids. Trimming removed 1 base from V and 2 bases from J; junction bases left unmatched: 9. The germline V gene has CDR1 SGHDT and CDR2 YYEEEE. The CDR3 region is CASSLNRGLRVNYGYTF. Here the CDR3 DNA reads TGTGCCAGCAGCTTGAACAGGGGGCTACGAGTCAACTATGGCTACACCTTC.

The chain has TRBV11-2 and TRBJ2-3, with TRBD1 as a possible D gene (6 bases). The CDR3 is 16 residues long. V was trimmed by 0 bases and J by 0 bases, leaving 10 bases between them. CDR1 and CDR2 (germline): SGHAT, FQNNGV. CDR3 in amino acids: CASSLEARGSTDTQYF. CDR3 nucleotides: TGTGCCAGCAGCTTAGAGGCCAGGGGTAGCACAGATACGCAGTATTTT.

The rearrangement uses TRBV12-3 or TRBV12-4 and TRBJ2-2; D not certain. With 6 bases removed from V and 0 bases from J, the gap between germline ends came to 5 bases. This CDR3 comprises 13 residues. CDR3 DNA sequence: TGTGCCAGCAGCTTCGCGAACACCGGGGAGCTGTTTTTT. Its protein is CASSFANTGELFF.

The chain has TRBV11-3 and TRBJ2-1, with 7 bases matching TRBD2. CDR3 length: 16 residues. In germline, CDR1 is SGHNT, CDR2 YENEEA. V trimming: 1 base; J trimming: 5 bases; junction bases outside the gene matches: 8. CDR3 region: CASSLGWEGGDNEQFF. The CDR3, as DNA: TGTGCCAGCAGCTTAGGCTGGGAGGGAGGGGACAATGAGCAGTTCTTC.

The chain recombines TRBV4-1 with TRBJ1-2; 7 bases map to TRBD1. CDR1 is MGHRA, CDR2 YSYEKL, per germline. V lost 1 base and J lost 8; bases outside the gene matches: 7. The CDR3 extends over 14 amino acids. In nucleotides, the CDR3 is TGCGCCAGCAGCCAAGTCGACAGGGTGGAAGGCTACACCTTC. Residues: CASSQVDRVEGYTF.

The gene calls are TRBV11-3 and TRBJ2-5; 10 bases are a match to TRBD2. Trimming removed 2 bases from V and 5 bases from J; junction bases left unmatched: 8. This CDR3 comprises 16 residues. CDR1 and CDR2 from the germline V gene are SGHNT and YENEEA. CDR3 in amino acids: CASSLLAGGMRETQYF. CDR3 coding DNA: TGTGCCAGCAGCTTATTAGCGGGAGGTATGAGGGAGACCCAGTACTTC.

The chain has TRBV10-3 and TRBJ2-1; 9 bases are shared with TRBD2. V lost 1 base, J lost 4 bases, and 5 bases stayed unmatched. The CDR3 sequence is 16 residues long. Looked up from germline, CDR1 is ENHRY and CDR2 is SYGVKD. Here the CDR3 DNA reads TGTGCCATCAGTGAGTTGACTAGCGGATTGTACAATGAGCAGTTCTTC. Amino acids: CAISELTSGLYNEQFF.

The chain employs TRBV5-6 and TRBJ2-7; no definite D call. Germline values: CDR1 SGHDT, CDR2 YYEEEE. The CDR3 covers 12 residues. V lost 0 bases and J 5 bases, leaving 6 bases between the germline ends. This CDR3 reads CASSLGRNEQYV. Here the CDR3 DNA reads TGTGCCAGCAGCTTGGGCAGAAACGAGCAGTACGTC.

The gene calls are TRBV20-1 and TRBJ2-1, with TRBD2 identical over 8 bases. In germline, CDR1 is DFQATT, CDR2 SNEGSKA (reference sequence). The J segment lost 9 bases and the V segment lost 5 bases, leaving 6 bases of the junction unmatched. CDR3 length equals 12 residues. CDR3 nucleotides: TGCAGTGCTGGTGGACTAGCTTCTGAGCAGTTCTTC. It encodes CSAGGLASEQFF.

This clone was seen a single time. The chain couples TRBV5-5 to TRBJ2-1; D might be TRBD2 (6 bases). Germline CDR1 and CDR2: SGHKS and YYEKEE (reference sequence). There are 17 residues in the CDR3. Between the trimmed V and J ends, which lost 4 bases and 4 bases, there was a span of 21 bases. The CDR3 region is CASSLLAAPPRYNEQFF. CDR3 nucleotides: TGTGCCAGCAGCCTGTTAGCGGCACCACCCCGATACAATGAGCAGTTCTTC.

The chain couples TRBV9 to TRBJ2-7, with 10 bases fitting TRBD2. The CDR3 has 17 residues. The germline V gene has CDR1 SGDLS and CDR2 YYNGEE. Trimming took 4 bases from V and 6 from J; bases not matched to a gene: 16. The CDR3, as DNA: TGTGCCAGCAGCAATACTAGCGGGATTAACCTCGCCTGCGAGCAGTACGTC. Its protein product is CASSNTSGINLACEQYV.

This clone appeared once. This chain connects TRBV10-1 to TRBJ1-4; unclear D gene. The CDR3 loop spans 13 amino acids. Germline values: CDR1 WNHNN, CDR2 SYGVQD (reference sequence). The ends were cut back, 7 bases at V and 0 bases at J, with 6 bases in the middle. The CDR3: CASNGATNEKLFF. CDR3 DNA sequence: TGCGCCAGCAATGGAGCAACTAATGAAAAACTGTTTTTT.

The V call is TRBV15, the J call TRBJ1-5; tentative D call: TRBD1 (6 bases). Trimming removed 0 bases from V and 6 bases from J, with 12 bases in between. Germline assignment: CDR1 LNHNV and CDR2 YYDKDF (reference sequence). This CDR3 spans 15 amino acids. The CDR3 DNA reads TGTGCCACCAGCAGAGATCGACAGGCCGGTCAGCCCCAGCATTTT. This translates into CATSRDRQAGQPQHF.

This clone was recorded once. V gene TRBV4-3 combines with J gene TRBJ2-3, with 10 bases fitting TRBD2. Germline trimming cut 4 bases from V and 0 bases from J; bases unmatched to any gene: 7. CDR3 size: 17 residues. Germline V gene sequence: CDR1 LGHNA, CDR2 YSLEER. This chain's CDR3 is CASSPGLADLSTDTQYF. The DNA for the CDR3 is TGCGCCAGCAGCCCCGGACTAGCGGATCTCAGCACAGATACGCAGTATTTT.